This T cell receptor beta chain emerged from a study of human T cells and chemical hapten exposure. This CDR3 is built from 14 residues. Germline CDR1 and CDR2: SNHLY and FYNNEI. The ends were cut back, 3 bases at V and 6 bases at J, with 12 bases in the middle. There are a few counts of this clonotype. MiXCR, applied by TCRdb to the RACE reads, yields one record per CDR3 protein. Here the sample spans just under 65,000 distinct CDR3 sequences, around 10% being singletons. Time point here: patch test 3, about 24 weeks after DPC sensitization. Treatment indicated: therapeutic diphenylcyclopropenone sensitization with weekly scalp DPC.

The chain couples TRBV2 to TRBJ1-5; tentatively, D is TRBD1 (5 bases). This receptor was identified in a woman aged 30 to 39 with alopecia areata. Some clones in this sample may be carry-over from other donors' samples. The sequencing here drew on whole blood, taken in connection with sensitization to the hapten diphenylcyclopropenone (DPC). Written as DNA, the CDR3 is TGTGCCAGCAGTGACAGGGTCGGTGGTCAGCCCCAGCATTTT. Its protein is CASSDRVGGQPQHF.